Listed below are T cell receptor beta chains from one sample, sequenced in a study of graft-versus-host responses after intestinal transplantation. Libraries were prepared by immunoSEQ multiplex PCR; TCRdb keeps only in-frame clonotypes and omits some of them. The sample consists of about 19,000 clones, roughly 86% of them appearing once. The material sequenced was bone marrow, taken 120 to 130 days after transplant. Source of these receptors: a human patient who received an intestinal transplant, so some T cells may come from the graft donor. CDR3s include the opening cysteine and the closing phenylalanine or tryptophan. The order of the fields is J gene, clone size, V gene, D gene, CDR3 DNA, CDR3 protein. D genes are given only for firm matches. Clone size is stated in some rows and not others, as once, few, many or a class when expanded.

j_call: TRBJ1-5
clone_size: NA
v_call: TRBV21-1
d_call: NA
cdr3_nt: TGTGCCAGCAGCAGGGGCGAGGTTTGCAATCAGCCCCAGCATTTT
cdr3_aa: CASSRGEVCNQPQHF

j_call: TRBJ2-1
clone_size: NA
v_call: TRBV12-5
d_call: NA
cdr3_nt: TGTGCTAGTGGTTTGCAAACAGGGCAATCCTACAATGAGCAGTTCTTC
cdr3_aa: CASGLQTGQSYNEQFF

j_call: TRBJ1-3
clone_size: NA
v_call: TRBV27
d_call: NA
cdr3_nt: TGTGCCAGCAGTTTGTCCGGTGGGTCTGGAAACACCATATATTTT
cdr3_aa: CASSLSGGSGNTIYF

j_call: TRBJ2-1
clone_size: NA
v_call: TRBV7-9
d_call: TRBD2
cdr3_nt: TGTGCCAGCAGCTTAGTGGCTTCGGGACTAGCGGCCTACAATGAGCAGTTCTTC
cdr3_aa: CASSLVASGLAAYNEQFF

j_call: TRBJ2-2
clone_size: NA
v_call: TRBV11-2
d_call: TRBD2
cdr3_nt: TGTGCCAGCAGCTTCCTCGGACTAGCGGGAGGGGACACCGGGGAGCTGTTTTTT
cdr3_aa: CASSFLGLAGGDTGELFF

j_call: TRBJ2-3
clone_size: NA
v_call: TRBV27
d_call: TRBD2
cdr3_nt: TGTGCCAGCACAACTAGCGCCACAGATACGCAGTATTTT
cdr3_aa: CASTTSATDTQYF

j_call: TRBJ2-1
clone_size: once
v_call: TRBV11-2
d_call: NA
cdr3_nt: TGTGCCAGCAGCCCCGACTCCTTCTACAATGAGCAGTTCTTC
cdr3_aa: CASSPDSFYNEQFF

j_call: TRBJ2-3
clone_size: NA
v_call: TRBV7-6
d_call: TRBD1
cdr3_nt: TGTGCCAGCAGCCCGGGACAGGGGGCGACAGATACGCAGTATTTT
cdr3_aa: CASSPGQGATDTQYF

j_call: TRBJ2-6
clone_size: NA
v_call: TRBV27
d_call: NA
cdr3_nt: TGTGCCAGCAGTTTTCGAGGGTTGTCTGGGGCCAACGTCCTGACTTTC
cdr3_aa: CASSFRGLSGANVLTF

j_call: TRBJ2-1
clone_size: NA
v_call: TRBV19
d_call: NA
cdr3_nt: TGTGCCAGTAGTCAACAGGACTCCTCCTACAATGAGCAGTTCTTC
cdr3_aa: CASSQQDSSYNEQFF

j_call: TRBJ2-2
clone_size: NA
v_call: TRBV5-1
d_call: NA
cdr3_nt: TGCGCCAGCAGCTTGTGGGAAGTGGGCACCGGGGAGCTGTTTTTT
cdr3_aa: CASSLWEVGTGELFF

j_call: TRBJ2-5
clone_size: NA
v_call: TRBV7-6
d_call: TRBD1
cdr3_nt: TGTGCCAGCAGGACGGGACAGCAAGAGACCCAGTACTTC
cdr3_aa: CASRTGQQETQYF

j_call: TRBJ2-7
clone_size: NA
v_call: TRBV6-5
d_call: TRBD2
cdr3_nt: TGTGCCAGCAGTCCGGGACTAGCGCGCGAGCAGTACTTC
cdr3_aa: CASSPGLAREQYF

j_call: TRBJ2-3
clone_size: NA
v_call: TRBV4-1
d_call: TRBD2
cdr3_nt: TGCGCCAGCAGCCTACAAGCGGGAAGCACAGATACGCAGTATTTT
cdr3_aa: CASSLQAGSTDTQYF

j_call: TRBJ2-1
clone_size: once
v_call: TRBV28
d_call: NA
cdr3_nt: TGTGCCAGCAGTTTACTTCCCCTTCGGCGGAGTGGAAGGTGGGAGCAGTTCTTC
cdr3_aa: CASSLLPLRRSGRWEQFF

j_call: TRBJ2-5
clone_size: NA
v_call: TRBV6-5
d_call: NA
cdr3_nt: TGTGCCAGCAGTTACGGTGGAGGGGGCCAAGAGACCCAGTACTTC
cdr3_aa: CASSYGGGGQETQYF

j_call: TRBJ2-3
clone_size: NA
v_call: TRBV6-6
d_call: NA
cdr3_nt: TGTGCCCCCGGGCGGTCTAGCACAGATACGCAGTATTTT
cdr3_aa: CAPGRSSTDTQYF

j_call: TRBJ2-2
clone_size: NA
v_call: TRBV11-2
d_call: TRBD2
cdr3_nt: TGTGCCAGCAGCTTAGCAGGGGCGGGGGGGTCCGGGGAGCTGTTTTTT
cdr3_aa: CASSLAGAGGSGELFF

j_call: TRBJ1-5
clone_size: NA
v_call: TRBV15
d_call: NA
cdr3_nt: TGTGCCACCAGCAGAGTACTATATAGCAATCAGCCCCAGCATTTT
cdr3_aa: CATSRVLYSNQPQHF

j_call: TRBJ2-3
clone_size: NA
v_call: TRBV15
d_call: NA
cdr3_nt: TGTGCCACCAGCAAGTTAGCGAGGGCTAGCACAGATACGCAGTATTTT
cdr3_aa: CATSKLARASTDTQYF

j_call: TRBJ2-1
clone_size: NA
v_call: TRBV27
d_call: TRBD2
cdr3_nt: TGTGCCAGCAGTTTTGGTGGGAGGGTCAATGAGCAGTTCTTC
cdr3_aa: CASSFGGRVNEQFF

j_call: TRBJ2-1
clone_size: NA
v_call: TRBV19
d_call: TRBD1
cdr3_nt: TGTGCCAGTGAACGTACAGGGGGCTTTCATGAGCAGTTCTTC
cdr3_aa: CASERTGGFHEQFF

j_call: TRBJ1-4
clone_size: NA
v_call: TRBV27
d_call: NA
cdr3_nt: TGTGCCAGCAGTTTAGTGCGGGGAGGGGAAAAACTGTTTTTT
cdr3_aa: CASSLVRGGEKLFF

j_call: TRBJ1-1
clone_size: NA
v_call: TRBV9
d_call: TRBD1
cdr3_nt: TGTGCCAGCAACCCACGGACAGGGTCTGAAGCTTTCTTT
cdr3_aa: CASNPRTGSEAFF

j_call: TRBJ2-5
clone_size: NA
v_call: TRBV7-9
d_call: NA
cdr3_nt: TGTGCCAGCAGCCTGCGGTTGTGGTATCAAGAGACCCAGTACTTC
cdr3_aa: CASSLRLWYQETQYF

j_call: TRBJ2-7
clone_size: NA
v_call: TRBV28
d_call: TRBD1
cdr3_nt: TGTGCCAGCAACCCATGGGGACAGGGGGCCTACGAGCAGTACTTC
cdr3_aa: CASNPWGQGAYEQYF

j_call: TRBJ2-5
clone_size: NA
v_call: TRBV19
d_call: TRBD1
cdr3_nt: TGTGCCAGTAGTCCTAACGACAGGGAGCAGTACTTC
cdr3_aa: CASSPNDREQYF

j_call: TRBJ2-7
clone_size: NA
v_call: TRBV28
d_call: TRBD1
cdr3_nt: TGTGCCAGCAGCCCGACCTTGGACAGGCCCCAGTACTTC
cdr3_aa: CASSPTLDRPQYF

j_call: TRBJ1-4
clone_size: NA
v_call: TRBV9
d_call: TRBD1
cdr3_nt: TGTGCCAGCAGCACCCGACAGGGTAGCGGTGAAAAACTGTTTTTT
cdr3_aa: CASSTRQGSGEKLFF

j_call: TRBJ2-3
clone_size: NA
v_call: TRBV9
d_call: NA
cdr3_nt: TGTGCCAGCGCCCCAGGTGGGGGAGATACGCAGTATTTT
cdr3_aa: CASAPGGGDTQYF

j_call: TRBJ2-1
clone_size: NA
v_call: TRBV5-1
d_call: TRBD1
cdr3_nt: TGCGCCAGCAGCGTAGGGGGACAGAGCTCCTACAATGAGCAGTTCTTC
cdr3_aa: CASSVGGQSSYNEQFF

j_call: TRBJ2-3
clone_size: NA
v_call: TRBV5-6
d_call: NA
cdr3_nt: TGTGCCGGCAGCTTGGTGGGGGAAACAGATACGCAGTATTTT
cdr3_aa: CAGSLVGETDTQYF

j_call: TRBJ1-1
clone_size: NA
v_call: TRBV21-1
d_call: NA
cdr3_nt: TGTGCCAGCAGCAGCGGTGATATTGGGAAGAGGACCACTGAAGCTTTCTTT
cdr3_aa: CASSSGDIGKRTTEAFF

j_call: TRBJ1-6
clone_size: NA
v_call: TRBV6-4
d_call: NA
cdr3_nt: TGTGCCAGCAGTGACGAGGGGGGGCGGTCACCCCTCCACTTT
cdr3_aa: CASSDEGGRSPLHF

j_call: TRBJ2-5
clone_size: NA
v_call: TRBV6-1
d_call: NA
cdr3_nt: TGTGCCAGCAGTGAATGGGCAGGGCGGGAGACCCAGTACTTC
cdr3_aa: CASSEWAGRETQYF

j_call: TRBJ2-7
clone_size: once
v_call: TRBV19
d_call: TRBD2
cdr3_nt: TGTGCCAGCCGGGAGGGAGCCTACGAGCAGTACTTC
cdr3_aa: CASREGAYEQYF

j_call: TRBJ2-1
clone_size: NA
v_call: TRBV6-1
d_call: TRBD2
cdr3_nt: TGTGCCAGCAGAGCGGGAGGGTCATCCTACAATGAGCAGTTCTTC
cdr3_aa: CASRAGGSSYNEQFF

j_call: TRBJ1-6
clone_size: few
v_call: TRBV5-4
d_call: NA
cdr3_nt: TGTGCCAGCCGGGGTCCAGATAATTCACCCCTCCACTTT
cdr3_aa: CASRGPDNSPLHF

j_call: TRBJ1-5
clone_size: once
v_call: TRBV2
d_call: NA
cdr3_nt: TGTGCCAGCACACGGGAGTATAGCAATCAGCCCCAGCATTTT
cdr3_aa: CASTREYSNQPQHF

j_call: TRBJ1-2
clone_size: NA
v_call: TRBV9
d_call: NA
cdr3_nt: TGTGCCAGCAGCGTAGAGACTAAGGATGGCTACACCTTC
cdr3_aa: CASSVETKDGYTF

j_call: TRBJ2-2
clone_size: NA
v_call: TRBV5-1
d_call: NA
cdr3_nt: TGCGCCAGCAGCACCGGACAGTTCACCGGGGAGCTGTTTTTT
cdr3_aa: CASSTGQFTGELFF

j_call: TRBJ2-7
clone_size: NA
v_call: TRBV21-1
d_call: NA
cdr3_nt: TGTGCCAGCAGCTTTCCCTTGCTTAGGGACAGGGGTGGGAACGAGCAGTACTTC
cdr3_aa: CASSFPLLRDRGGNEQYF